The rows below give T cell receptor beta chains drawn from one sample of a study of blood T cell repertoires in COVID-19. Libraries were prepared by immunoSEQ multiplex PCR; TCRdb keeps only in-frame clonotypes and omits some of them. The table records more than 200,000 clones, approximately 90% of them present only once. Input material: peripheral blood. These receptors all stem from a man between 65 and 80 years old with acute or convalescent COVID-19. The CDR3 runs from the conserved cysteine through the conserved F or W. D genes are given only for firm matches. Only some rows state a clone size, as once, few, many or a class for expanded clones.

.,TRBV23-1,.,TRBJ1-5,TGCGCCAGCAGTACAACCAGAAAACGGGACTCAGCATCTCATCAGCCCCAGCATTTT,CASSTTRKRDSASHQPQHF
.,TRBV19,few,TRBJ1-5,TGTGCCAGTAGTTCCGGACCTAGCGGTAATCAGCCCCAGCATTTT,CASSSGPSGNQPQHF
.,TRBV18,once,TRBJ2-3,TGTGCCAGCTCACCACTAGCGGCCACAGATACGCAGTATTTT,CASSPLAATDTQYF
.,TRBV18,once,TRBJ1-1,TGTGCCAGCTCACAGACACAGAACACTGAAGCTTTCTTT,CASSQTQNTEAFF
.,TRBV7-6,.,TRBJ2-1,TGTGCCAGCAGCTTAAGCCCCCCGGGACTCAAGAATGAGCAGTTCTTC,CASSLSPPGLKNEQFF
TRBD1,TRBV7-2,.,TRBJ1-5,TGTGCCAGCAGCTGGGGACAGGTTGGTCAGCCCCAGCATTTT,CASSWGQVGQPQHF
TRBD1,TRBV14,.,TRBJ2-4,TGTGCCAGCAGCCCCGGGACAGTCGTGGCCAAAAACATTCAGTACTTC,CASSPGTVVAKNIQYF
.,TRBV5-4,.,TRBJ1-1,TGTGCCAGCAGCTTGGGTCGGGGAAACACTGAAGCTTTCTTT,CASSLGRGNTEAFF
TRBD1,TRBV29-1,.,TRBJ2-3,TGCAGCGTTGAAGATAAACAGGGGGGCACAGATACGCAGTATTTT,CSVEDKQGGTDTQYF
.,TRBV3-1/TRBV3-2,.,TRBJ2-1,TGTGCCACGGCCAGGCCGCGGGACTCCTACAATGAGCAGTTCTTC,CATARPRDSYNEQFF
.,TRBV19,.,TRBJ1-1,TGTGCCAGTAGTATCTCAGGGGCGAACACTGAAGCTTTCTTT,CASSISGANTEAFF
.,TRBV7-8,.,TRBJ1-5,TGTGCCAGCAGCTTAGCGGGGCTTAGCAATCAGCCCCAGCATTTT,CASSLAGLSNQPQHF
.,TRBV19,once,TRBJ1-3,TGTGCCAGTAGCCCGGGAAGCTCTGGAAACACCATATATTTT,CASSPGSSGNTIYF
TRBD1,TRBV6-2/TRBV6-3,.,TRBJ1-5,TGTGCCAGCAGTTACCCCGGGACAGGGTTTCAGCCCCAGCATTTT,CASSYPGTGFQPQHF
TRBD1,TRBV28,.,TRBJ2-1,TGTGCCAGCAGCGACGGACAGGGGGTCGGGCGCTTCCGTAATGAGCAGTTCTTC,CASSDGQGVGRFRNEQFF
.,TRBV6-2/TRBV6-3,.,TRBJ2-1,TGTGCCAGCAGTTACACTCCCCTCAATGAGCAGTTCTTC,CASSYTPLNEQFF
TRBD1,TRBV7-2,.,TRBJ1-5,TGTGCCAGCAGCTTAGGGGACAGGGGCAATCAGCCCCAGCATTTT,CASSLGDRGNQPQHF